Shown below are 3 T cell receptor beta chains from a single sample sequenced in a study of T cells after somatic rescue of genetic block. Produced via immunoSEQ multiplex PCR; TCRdb's table is partial and in-frame only. Here the sample spans roughly 110,000 clones, 80% to 95% being singletons. The sequencing sample was made of peripheral blood mononuclear cells (PBMCs). The receptor source for this set is a woman under 30.

This clone was picked up a small number of times. The J gene is TRBJ2-7, the V gene TRBV7-2; D possibly corresponds to TRBD2 (5 bases). The V and J ends lost 0 bases and 9 bases respectively, with 18 bases between them. The CDR3 has 15 residues. Germline V gene data show CDR1 as SGHTA and CDR2 as FQGNSA. For the CDR3, the DNA is TGTGCCAGCAGCTTAGCGCTAATAGAGACTAAGAGGCAGTACTTC. Translating it yields CASSLALIETKRQYF.

This clone was observed a few times. This chain connects TRBV5-4 to TRBJ1-1; the D is unclear. The CDR3 has 14 residues. Trimming removed 4 bases from V and 1 base from J, with 11 bases in between. Germline CDR1 SGHNT, CDR2 YYREEE (reference sequence). CDR3 bases: TGTGCCAGCAGCCGGAAACCACCGAACACTGAAGCTTTCTTT. Protein sequence: CASSRKPPNTEAFF.

This clone was counted once. V and J are TRBV25-1 and TRBJ2-7; D perhaps matches TRBD2 (5 bases). The CDR3 has 14 residues. Germline lookup yields CDR1 MGHDK and CDR2 SYGVNS. The V gene lost 8 bases and the J gene lost 2 bases, with 16 bases spanning the gap. The CDR3 nucleotides read TGTGCCAGCGCGAGGGTAGGAGCAGCCTACGAGCAGTACTTC. Translation gives CASARVGAAYEQYF.